The 9 T cell receptor beta chains below were found in one sample sequenced in a study of CD8+CD57+ T cells in acquired aplastic anemia. Patients picked for sequencing had shown CD8+CD57+ cell expansion detected by flow cytometry. Genomic DNA templated the TCR beta VDJ and CDR3 profiling. A single record per CDR3 protein comes from TCRdb applying MiXCR to the reads. The sample yields some 180,000 distinct CDR3 sequences, roughly three fifths seen once. The sequenced material came from sorted CD4+, CD8+, or CD8+CD57+ T cells (not recorded which) from PBMCs. The receptors were sampled from a human donor with aplastic anemia.

This clonotype was recorded at least ten times. V is TRBV19 and J is TRBJ1-1; no definite D call. Trimming cost V 3 bases and J 3 bases, with 8 bases left between them. This CDR3 has 13 residues. Per the germline V gene, CDR1 is LNHDA and CDR2 is SQIVND (reference sequence). The CDR3 DNA reads as TGTGCCAGTAGTATGTCCCCGGACACTGAAGCTTTCTTT. This translates into CASSMSPDTEAFF.

This clonotype was detected ten times or more. The chain combines TRBV7-9 with TRBJ1-3; D gene unclear. Looked up from germline, CDR1 is SEHNR and CDR2 is FQNEAQ (reference sequence). The CDR3 loop spans 17 amino acids. The V end lost 3 bases, the J end lost 0 bases, and 15 bases lay between the germline ends. The CDR3 region is CASSFSTRVFSGNTIYF. The CDR3 coding sequence is TGTGCCAGCAGCTTCAGTACCCGGGTCTTCTCTGGAAACACCATATATTTT.

The rearrangement links TRBV7-3 to TRBJ2-3, with D possibly being TRBD1 (5 bases). Germline loops: CDR1 SGHTA, CDR2 FQGTGA. There are 14 residues in the CDR3. V dropped 5 bases and J dropped 11 bases, with 20 bases sitting between them. The CDR3 region has the DNA TGTGCCAGCAGCCCTGGGGCGTTGGGCAATGAGCAGTATTTT. Amino acid sequence: CASSPGALGNEQYF.

This clonotype was picked up many times. The genes are TRBV6-5 and TRBJ1-2, with D perhaps TRBD1 (6 bases). The CDR3 consists of 15 residues. Trimming pared 2 bases from V and 2 bases from J, leaving 12 bases between. Germline values: CDR1 MNHEY, CDR2 SVGAGI. Here the CDR3 DNA reads TGTGCCAGCAGTTACGGATGGGACACGAACTATGGCTACACCTTC. Its translation: CASSYGWDTNYGYTF.

This clonotype was observed a handful of times. This chain links TRBV7-9 with TRBJ2-1; the match to TRBD2 covers 11 bases. The CDR3 contains 14 residues. Germline V gene sequence: CDR1 SEHNR, CDR2 FQNEAQ (reference sequence). Unmatched junction bases numbered 1, after V lost 3 bases and J lost 6 bases. The CDR3 bases are TGTGCCAGCAGCTTTAGCGGGGGGGCCAATGAGCAGTTCTTC. It is translated as CASSFSGGANEQFF.

The rearrangement uses TRBV2 and TRBJ1-2; 8 bases map to TRBD1. CDR3 size: 15 residues. Trimming took 4 bases from V and 0 from J; bases not matched to a gene: 4. Germline V gene lookup returns CDR1 SNHLY and CDR2 FYNNEI. The CDR3: CASSADRGPNYGYTF. In nucleotides, the CDR3 is TGTGCCAGCAGTGCCGACAGGGGACCTAACTATGGCTACACCTTC.

The rearrangement links TRBV20-1 to TRBJ1-2, with D possibly matching TRBD1 (6 bases). This CDR3 is 11 amino acids long. V gave up 8 bases and J gave up 7 bases, with 14 bases separating them. Germline V gene sequence: CDR1 DFQATT, CDR2 SNEGSKA (reference sequence). The CDR3 DNA reads TGCAGTCCAGGGGTTGCGGTTGGCTACACCTTC. It is translated as CSPGVAVGYTF.

This chain joins TRBV20-1 and TRBJ2-3, with a tentative D call TRBD2 (6 bases). The V end was cut by 3 bases, the J end by 11 bases, with 27 bases between. The CDR3 sequence is 16 residues long. Germline V gives CDR1 DFQATT, CDR2 SNEGSKA (reference sequence). CDR3 protein: CSASPSEHYSYNEQYF. CDR3 coding DNA: TGCAGTGCTAGCCCTAGCGAGCATTATTCCTACAATGAGCAGTATTTT.

V and J are TRBV24-1 and TRBJ2-5; a possible D gene is TRBD2 (6 bases). Germline V gene data show CDR1 as KGHDR and CDR2 as SFDVKD. The CDR3 totals 14 residues. V lost 5 bases and J 9 bases, leaving 18 bases between the germline ends. In DNA, the CDR3 is TGTGCCACCAGTGTAGGAGGGGACGGTTCGGCCCAGTACTTC. The encoded protein is CATSVGGDGSAQYF.